These 4 T cell receptor beta chains were all obtained from the same sample, sequenced in a study of blood T cells in healthy people across ages. Alongside a J-beta primer mix, a sample-barcoded 5' primer served in a second PCR lasting about 6 to 12 cycles. TCRdb re-derived calls from the 5' RACE reads in MiXCR, one entry per CDR3 protein. The table lists roughly 900,000 distinct CDR3 sequences, around 46% of them singletons, with 13% in the top ten. Sequenced: blood. These receptors were collected from a man between 25 and 39 years old in good health.

This chain links TRBV2 with TRBJ2-1; the D gene is possibly TRBD1 (6 bases). Germline V gene data show CDR1 as SNHLY and CDR2 as FYNNEI. The length of the CDR3 is 13 residues. V was shortened by 5 bases and J by 7 bases, with 12 bases between the two germline ends. The DNA of the CDR3 is TGTGCCAGCAGTCTCTCCGGGACAAATGAGCAGTTCTTC. Encoded protein: CASSLSGTNEQFF.

This sequence joins TRBV3-1 and TRBJ1-1; D is unresolved. CDR1 and CDR2 (germline): LGHDT, YNNKEL (reference sequence). Between the trimmed V and J ends, which lost 4 bases and 4 bases, there was a span of 10 bases. The CDR3 is 13 amino acids. The CDR3 sequence: CASSREVGTEAFF. The CDR3 DNA is TGTGCCAGCAGCCGCGAGGTCGGCACTGAAGCTTTCTTT.

J is TRBJ1-2 and V is TRBV20-1; D uncertain. Per the germline V gene, CDR1 is DFQATT and CDR2 is SNEGSKA (reference sequence). This CDR3 is 13 amino acids long. V was trimmed by 8 bases and J by 2 bases, leaving 15 bases between them. The CDR3: CSSRNSLNYGYTF. DNA of the CDR3: TGCAGTTCCCGGAACTCATTGAACTATGGCTACACCTTC.

The rearrangement links TRBV7-3 to TRBJ1-2; 7 bases map to TRBD1. The CDR3 extends over 18 amino acids. Germline V lookup: CDR1 SGHTA, CDR2 FQGTGA. Losses at the gene ends were 5 bases for V and 4 bases for J; bases not matched to a gene: 19. The DNA for the CDR3 is TGTGCCAGCAGCAACGTTTCCCATTGGGACAGTCCCTTCTATGGCTACACCTTC. Residues: CASSNVSHWDSPFYGYTF.